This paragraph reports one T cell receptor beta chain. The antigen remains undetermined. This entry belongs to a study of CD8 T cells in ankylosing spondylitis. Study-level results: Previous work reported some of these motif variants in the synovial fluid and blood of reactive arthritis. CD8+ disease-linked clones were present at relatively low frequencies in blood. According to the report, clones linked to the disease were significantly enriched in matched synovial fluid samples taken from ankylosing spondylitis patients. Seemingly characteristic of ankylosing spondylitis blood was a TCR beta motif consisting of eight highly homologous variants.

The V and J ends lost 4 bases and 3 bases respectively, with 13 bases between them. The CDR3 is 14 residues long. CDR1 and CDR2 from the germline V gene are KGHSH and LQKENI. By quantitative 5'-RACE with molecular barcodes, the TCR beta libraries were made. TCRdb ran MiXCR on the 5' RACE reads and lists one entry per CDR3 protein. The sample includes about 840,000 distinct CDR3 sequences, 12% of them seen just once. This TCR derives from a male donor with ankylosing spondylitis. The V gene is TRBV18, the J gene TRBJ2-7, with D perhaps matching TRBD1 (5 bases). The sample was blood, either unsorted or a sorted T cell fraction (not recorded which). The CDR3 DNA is TGTGCCAGCTCACTGGGGCCAGCGAACTACGAGCAGTACTTC. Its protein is CASSLGPANYEQYF.